The TCR beta chain described here comes from a study of human T cells and chemical hapten exposure. Overall study: Small volume differences among pooled libraries mainly caused per-sample TCR yield variation. Overall study results and limits: With DPC sensitization, TCRs exceeding 1 in 1000 frequency showed no change.

This sample's time point: pre-sensitization, week 0. Specified treatment: therapeutic diphenylcyclopropenone sensitization with weekly scalp DPC. Unfractionated whole blood served as the source for total RNA extraction. Blood collection happened ahead of applying each patch test. People who gave samples had alopecia, were 18 to 70 years old, and were suitable for DPC. Concerning this clonotype itself: Its antigen is still unknown.

TCRdb analysed the RACE reads with MiXCR anew, one entry per CDR3 protein. The sample includes approximately 50,000 distinct CDR3 sequences, 9.5% to 10% of them seen just once. Germline V CDR1 and CDR2: SGHDN, FVKESK. The V and J ends lost 4 bases and 4 bases respectively, with 17 bases between them. This CDR3 has 16 amino acids. The rearrangement links TRBV14 to TRBJ1-3; D possibly corresponds to TRBD1 (5 bases). This clonotype originated in a woman aged 25-40 years with alopecia areata. Some clones in this sample may be carry-over from other donors' samples. The sequences come from whole blood, collected in connection with sensitization to the hapten diphenylcyclopropenone (DPC). The CDR3 is CASSRAFMGRGNTIYF. The CDR3 nucleotides read TGTGCCAGCAGCCGCGCCTTTATGGGGCGAGGAAACACCATATATTTT.